The 10 T cell receptor beta chains presented below share a single source sample, sequenced in a study of preoperative IRX-2 immunotherapy in early breast cancer. TCRdb keeps only in-frame clones here, not all; method: immunoSEQ multiplex PCR. The sample has about 32,000 clones; roughly four fifths are singletons. The treatment: preoperative locoregional IRX-2 cytokine immunotherapy. Source: lymph node tissue, taken from a patient treated with IRX-2 immunotherapy. The receptors were gathered from a human donor with breast cancer.

This chain links TRBV29-1 with TRBJ2-7, with 8 bases identical to TRBD1. Looked up from germline, CDR1 is SQVTM and CDR2 is ANQGSEA. V shed 4 bases, J shed 4 bases, and the junction held 6 bases outside the gene matches. The CDR3 sequence is 13 residues long. CDR3 sequence (DNA): TGCAGCGTTGTCCCAGGGGGCGGGTACGAGCAGTACTTC. Amino acids: CSVVPGGGYEQYF.

This clone was observed a single time. CDR3 residues: CASGPLAGGLVDEQFF. In DNA, the CDR3 is TGTGCCAGCGGACCCCTTGCGGGGGGGTTGGTCGATGAGCAGTTCTTC. The chain recombines TRBV6-9 with TRBJ2-1; 9 bases agree with TRBD2. Unmatched junction bases numbered 16, after V lost 8 bases and J lost 8 bases. CDR3 length equals 16 residues. The germline gives CDR1 MNHGY, CDR2 SVAAGI.

The chain is built from TRBV28 and TRBJ1-6, with D unresolved. Germline V CDR1 and CDR2: MDHEN, SYDVKM. The V end was cut by 6 bases, the J end by 8 bases, with 11 bases between. This CDR3 has 13 residues. The CDR3 DNA reads TGTGCCAGCAGCCCCGACCGATATTCACCCCTCCACTTT. Amino acid sequence: CASSPDRYSPLHF.

The chain combines TRBV28 with TRBJ1-6, with TRBD1 as a possible D gene (5 bases). The V gene's germline CDR1 is MDHEN and CDR2 SYDVKM. The CDR3 is 16 amino acids. V lost 4 bases and J 17 bases, leaving 27 bases between the germline ends. The CDR3 sequence: CASSSAGLRRGRHIHF. CDR3 in DNA: TGTGCCAGCAGTTCGGCAGGCCTTCGGCGGGGCCGTCACATCCACTTT.

This rearrangement joins TRBV6-4 to TRBJ1-2; D possibly corresponds to TRBD1 (5 bases). The CDR3 runs to 11 residues. Germline loops: CDR1 MRHNA, CDR2 SNTAGT. V was cut by 10 bases and J by 6 bases, with 12 bases left in between. CDR3 in amino acids: CATVDKHGYTF. The CDR3, as DNA: TGTGCCACCGTGGACAAGCATGGCTACACCTTC.

The chain uses TRBV7-5 and TRBJ2-1; the tabulated D call, TRBD1, remains unverified against the DNA. TRBV7-5 is a pseudogene segment. The length of the CDR3 is 15 residues. CDR3 amino acids: CASSNPGFEDNEQFF. The CDR3 DNA is TGTGCCAGCAGCAACCCAGGGTTTGAGGACAATGAGCAGTTCTTC.

This rearrangement joins TRBV12-5 to TRBJ2-2; TRBD2 agrees at 7 bases. V lost 6 bases, J lost 0 bases, and 10 bases stayed unmatched. The CDR3 has 17 amino acids. The germline gives CDR1 LGHNT, CDR2 FRNRAP. The CDR3 DNA follows: TGTGCTAGTGGGGACCACACTAGCGTCACGAACACCGGGGAGCTGTTTTTT. Translated: CASGDHTSVTNTGELFF.

This clone is a singleton in its sample. The gene calls are TRBV6-8 and TRBJ1-2, with D unresolved. The V end lost 7 bases, the J end lost 8 bases, and 14 bases lay between the germline ends. The CDR3 spans 12 residues. Germline V gene data show CDR1 as MNHGY and CDR2 as SAAAGT. In nucleotides, the CDR3 is TGTGCCAGCAACGGGATGGCAAAAGGCTACACCTTC. This encodes CASNGMAKGYTF.

The chain couples TRBV22-1 to TRBJ1-5. TRBV22-1 represents a pseudogene. The CDR3 covers 12 residues. The CDR3 coding sequence is TGTGCCAGCAGTTTTAGGGACCAGCCCCAGCATTTT. Translating it yields CASSFRDQPQHF.

This chain uses TRBV19 with TRBJ1-1; D unresolved. V gave up 6 bases and J gave up 3 bases, with 17 bases separating them. Per the germline V gene, CDR1 is LNHDA and CDR2 is SQIVND (reference sequence). The CDR3 runs 15 residues. In nucleotides, the CDR3 is TGTGCCAGTAGGGCCCCAGGAGTTCGAGACACTGAAGCTTTCTTT. Its translation: CASRAPGVRDTEAFF.